The 22 T cell receptor beta chains below were found in one sample sequenced in a study of blood T cell repertoires in COVID-19 (dated by TCRdb to about 2020). The library was produced with the immunoSEQ multiplex PCR assay. What TCRdb holds here is the immuneACCESS table cut down to in-frame rearrangements. Part of the clones is not present; checked against another copy, under half of the missing clones reflect an unresolved V gene, and the others are unexplained. The sample table holds approximately 150,000 clones, of which about 80% were seen once. More than 3% of the sample comes from the top ten. The sample was PBMCs or T cells enriched from blood (not recorded which). The source of these receptors is a man over 45 in a cohort exposed to, infected with or recovered from COVID-19 (not recorded which).

The V and J genes are TRBV7-2 and TRBJ1-4; maybe TRBD1 (5 bases). This CDR3 region has 13 residues. Trimming cost V 3 bases and J 8 bases, with 10 bases left between them. The germline CDR1 and CDR2 sequences are SGHTA and FQGNSA. The DNA for the CDR3 is TGTGCCAGCAGCTTGGGGCGGGGAGAAAAACTGTTTTTT. Translated: CASSLGRGEKLFF.

The rearrangement uses TRBV21-1 and TRBJ2-2; TRBD1 is the table's D call and was not checked against the DNA. TRBV21-1 is labeled a pseudogene. This CDR3 contains 18 residues. DNA of the CDR3: TGTGCCAGCAGCGCCATTACAGGGGGATATACGTACACCGGGGAGCTGTTTTTT. The encoded protein is CASSAITGGYTYTGELFF.

The CDR3 reads CASSFPHHASGQGWNEKLFF. CDR3 DNA: TGTGCCAGCAGTTTTCCACACCATGCCTCAGGACAGGGATGGAATGAAAAACTGTTTTTT. This chain uses TRBV28 with TRBJ1-4, with 8 nucleotides matching TRBD1. Germline trimming cut 3 bases from V and 5 bases from J; bases unmatched to any gene: 20. The CDR3 runs 20 residues. The germline CDR1 and CDR2 sequences are MDHEN and SYDVKM.

This chain uses TRBV6-2 or TRBV6-3 with TRBJ2-2, with D possibly matching TRBD1 (5 bases). CDR3 length equals 14 residues. Trimming cost V 0 bases and J 7 bases, with 9 bases left between them. From germline, CDR1 is MNHEY and CDR2 SVGEGT. The CDR3 DNA sequence: TGTGCCAGCAGTTACTCAGGGGCGAACGGGGAGCTGTTTTTT. Its protein is CASSYSGANGELFF.

This clone occurred a few times. This chain links TRBV7-9 with TRBJ1-6; D unclear. The CDR3 totals 14 residues. V lost 1 base to trimming and J lost 3 bases, with 4 bases between them. Germline CDR1 and CDR2: SEHNR and FQNEAQ (reference sequence). This chain's CDR3 is CASSLELYNSPLHF. In DNA, the CDR3 is TGTGCCAGCAGCTTAGAACTCTATAATTCACCCCTCCACTTT.

The rearrangement uses TRBV24-1 and TRBJ2-1; a weak D match, TRBD1 (5 bases). The germline V gene encodes CDR1 KGHDR and CDR2 SFDVKD. The germline V and J ends were trimmed by 2 bases and 6 bases, with 13 bases remaining between them. The CDR3 length is 15 residues. The CDR3 DNA reads TGTGCCACCAGTGATTCAGGGTATGGTGGCAATGAGCAGTTCTTC. It specifies CATSDSGYGGNEQFF.

The CDR3 DNA reads as TGCGCCAGCAGCACCCAGACGGCGGTCTCCTACGAGCAGTACTTC. Protein: CASSTQTAVSYEQYF. The genes are TRBV4-1 and TRBJ2-7; no definite D call. Germline V gene sequence: CDR1 MGHRA, CDR2 YSYEKL. The CDR3 extends over 15 amino acids. V lost 5 bases and J lost 0, with 14 bases in between.

This clone was seen a single time. The gene calls are TRBV29-1 and TRBJ2-7; 7 nucleotides line up with TRBD2. Trimming took 8 bases from V and 5 from J; bases not matched to a gene: 6. Germline CDR1 is SQVTM and CDR2 is ANQGSEA. The CDR3 length is 11 residues. The CDR3 protein is CSFGTTHEQYF. The CDR3 DNA reads as TGCAGCTTCGGGACTACCCACGAGCAGTACTTC.

The rearrangement joins TRBV5-5 to TRBJ2-5; possibly TRBD1 for D (5 bases). The CDR3 loop spans 13 amino acids. With 6 bases removed from V and 5 bases from J, the gap between germline ends came to 14 bases. Germline loops: CDR1 SGHKS, CDR2 YYEKEE (reference sequence). The CDR3 DNA follows: TGTGCCAGCACCTCAGGGCTAACTGAGACCCAGTACTTC. Encoded protein: CASTSGLTETQYF.

The rearrangement uses TRBV5-1 and TRBJ2-5, with 8 nucleotides matching TRBD2. The CDR3 has 16 amino acids. After removal of 0 bases from V and 5 bases from J, the junction contained 9 bases not matched to a gene. Germline V lookup: CDR1 SGHRS, CDR2 YFSETQ. The CDR3 DNA reads as TGCGCCAGCAGCTTGGGGCCGGGACTAGTAGAGGAGACCCAGTACTTC. This gives the protein CASSLGPGLVEETQYF.

This chain connects TRBV19 to TRBJ2-5, with 8 bases that match TRBD2. This CDR3 comprises 16 residues. Germline V gene sequence: CDR1 LNHDA, CDR2 SQIVND (reference sequence). With V trimmed by 9 bases and J by 4 bases, 16 bases remained unmatched. CDR3 nucleotide sequence: TGTGCCAGCACTGGGAGCGGGAGTAGTGGTGCAGAGACCCAGTACTTC. Translation: CASTGSGSSGAETQYF.

V usage is TRBV3-1 (or the pseudogene TRBV3-2) and J usage is TRBJ2-3; tentative D call: TRBD1 (6 bases). Looked up from germline, CDR1 is LGHDT and CDR2 is YNNKEL (reference sequence). Trimming shortened V by 2 bases and J by 7 bases, and 19 bases separated the two germline ends. The CDR3 loop spans 16 amino acids. The CDR3 coding sequence is TGTGCCAGCAGCCAATCCGACAGGCGCCTCGGGCATACGCAGTATTTT. Protein sequence: CASSQSDRRLGHTQYF.

This chain uses TRBV5-1 with TRBJ1-1, with D unresolved. CDR1 SGHRS and CDR2 YFSETQ come from the germline V gene. Trimming removed 3 bases from V and 1 base from J, with 13 bases in between. CDR3 length: 15 amino acids. The CDR3 nucleotides are TGCGCCAGCAGCTCGCGGGCCTTCGAGAACACTGAAGCTTTCTTT. Its protein product is CASSSRAFENTEAFF. Drawing the rest from reference TRBV5-1 and TRBJ1-1, the complete variable domain is KAGVTQTPRYLIKTRGQQVTLSCSPISGHRSVSWYQQTPGQGLQFLFEYFSETQRNKGNFPGRFSGRQFSNSRSEMNVSTLELGDSALYLCASSSRAFENTEAFFGQGTRLTVV.

This rearrangement joins TRBV7-9 to TRBJ1-5; a possible D gene is TRBD1 (5 bases). Per germline, CDR1 SEHNR and CDR2 FQNEAQ (reference sequence). The CDR3 is made up of 14 amino acids. V lost 6 bases, J lost 8 bases, and 17 bases lay in between. In DNA form, the CDR3 reads TGTGCCAGCAGTCGCGGGACGGGGGTTGAGCCCCAGCATTTT. Translation gives CASSRGTGVEPQHF.

The chain joins TRBV3-1 (or the pseudogene TRBV3-2) to TRBJ2-6; D is unresolved. There are 19 residues in the CDR3. With 0 bases removed from V and 0 bases from J, the gap between germline ends came to 15 bases. Germline V gives CDR1 LGHDT, CDR2 YNNKEL (reference sequence). Here the CDR3 DNA reads TGTGCCAGCAGCCAAGAAATTAGTCCCTCGTTCTCTGGGGCCAACGTCCTGACTTTC. It is translated as CASSQEISPSFSGANVLTF.

This clone was picked up a small number of times. The V gene is TRBV12-5, the J gene TRBJ1-4; the match to TRBD1 covers 7 bases. CDR1 is LGHNT, CDR2 FRNRAP, per germline. The CDR3 length is 14 residues. V lost 5 bases, J lost 6 bases, and 6 bases stayed unmatched. The CDR3 spells CASGPDREHEKLFF. The DNA of the CDR3 is TGTGCTAGTGGTCCCGACAGGGAGCATGAAAAACTGTTTTTT.

This chain joins TRBV24-1 and TRBJ2-3; D is possibly TRBD2 (5 bases). Germline loops: CDR1 KGHDR, CDR2 SFDVKD. V shed 1 base and J shed 3 bases, with 7 bases lying between them. This CDR3 has 14 residues. CDR3 residues: CATSDFGNTDTQYF. In DNA, the CDR3 is TGTGCCACCAGTGATTTCGGGAATACAGATACGCAGTATTTT.

This sequence joins TRBV5-4 and TRBJ1-2; 7 nucleotides line up with TRBD1. The J segment lost 5 bases and the V segment lost 0 bases, leaving 10 bases of the junction unmatched. This CDR3 spans 16 amino acids. Germline assignment: CDR1 SGHNT and CDR2 YYREEE (reference sequence). CDR3 protein: CASSLDRTGMGYGYTF. The CDR3 DNA reads TGTGCCAGCAGCTTGGACCGGACAGGAATGGGGTATGGCTACACCTTC.

A few counts support this clone. The chain employs TRBV7-9 and TRBJ2-7; a possible D gene is TRBD2 (6 bases). V lost 4 bases, J lost 0 bases, and 10 bases lay in between. CDR1 is SEHNR, CDR2 FQNEAQ, per germline (reference sequence). The CDR3 runs to 14 residues. CDR3 region: CASSYGGSSYEQYF. In DNA form, the CDR3 reads TGTGCCAGCAGCTATGGGGGGAGCTCCTACGAGCAGTACTTC.

The chain is built from TRBV27 and TRBJ2-3; 8 positions agree with TRBD1. Germline values: CDR1 MNHEY, CDR2 SMNVEV (reference sequence). After removal of 2 bases from V and 0 bases from J, the junction contained 4 bases not matched to a gene. CDR3 size: 16 residues. The CDR3 loop reads CASSLGQGSSTDTQYF. The CDR3 coding sequence is TGTGCCAGCAGTTTAGGACAGGGTTCTAGCACAGATACGCAGTATTTT.

The J gene is TRBJ2-5, the V gene TRBV11-3; 10 positions agree with TRBD1. Unmatched junction bases numbered 7, after V lost 5 bases and J lost 4 bases. Germline CDR1 SGHNT, CDR2 YENEEA. The CDR3 sequence is 15 residues long. The CDR3 DNA follows: TGTGCCAGCAGCGCGGGACAGGGGAAAGGAGAGACCCAGTACTTC. It is translated as CASSAGQGKGETQYF.

The V and J genes are TRBV2 and TRBJ2-3; 12 bases line up with TRBD2. The CDR3 loop spans 16 amino acids. CDR1 SNHLY and CDR2 FYNNEI come from the germline V gene. The trim removed 4 bases at V and 3 bases at J, leaving 5 bases unmatched. The CDR3 region is CASSVLAGGQTDTQYF. In nucleotides, the CDR3 is TGTGCCAGCAGTGTCCTAGCGGGGGGGCAAACAGATACGCAGTATTTT.